These T cell receptor beta chains were read from a single sample in a study of T-cell memory formation after mild COVID-19. MiXCR was run by TCRdb on the 5' RACE reads, yielding one entry per CDR3 protein. This table has 190,000 or so distinct CDR3 sequences, roughly 23% appearing once. Sequencing was done on a sample of PBMCs or a T cell subset sorted from them (not recorded which). Receptors originate from an adult woman who had mild COVID-19 (a few samples of this study predate the infection). Cell type and time point are not known. Both conserved end residues are trimmed from each CDR3. Rows may omit the clone size; those that give it use once, few, many or a size class.

clone_size	j_call	v_call	cdr3_aa
few	TRBJ2-5	TRBV29-1	SVPRTGGQETQY
-	TRBJ1-1	TRBV7-9	ASSLLRPGAEAF
-	TRBJ2-3	TRBV18	ASSPPTSGVTDTQY
-	TRBJ2-7	TRBV28	ASSLTQNYEQY
many	TRBJ2-1	TRBV7-9	ASTLVTGIDEQF
few	TRBJ2-7	TRBV19	ASSIAGAYEQY
few	TRBJ2-3	TRBV7-9	ASSHPSGTADTQY
-	TRBJ2-1	TRBV6-2/TRBV6-3	ASSYTPGRAYNEQF
few	TRBJ1-1	TRBV20-1	SARFGGVAEAF
-	TRBJ1-1	TRBV7-9	ASSPPLLGDRAMNTEAF
-	TRBJ2-7	TRBV7-2	ASSPRAGRLDHEQY
-	TRBJ2-3	TRBV10-3	AISGTPRVRQGIVLTDTQY
-	TRBJ2-3	TRBV7-8	ASSYPRQGFTDTQY
once	TRBJ2-2	TRBV3-1	ASSQDRVAGERTGELF
-	TRBJ2-3	TRBV12-3/TRBV12-4	ASSLGAGFSDTQY
-	TRBJ2-7	TRBV19	ASTVTASSYEQY
-	TRBJ2-3	TRBV12-3/TRBV12-4	ASGWRVHTQY
few	TRBJ2-1	TRBV7-2	ASSWQDRAPYNEQF
few	TRBJ2-3	TRBV4-3	ASSQTLAGGGTDTQY
few	TRBJ2-7	TRBV7-2	ALLRGPYEQY
few	TRBJ2-3	TRBV6-5	ASSYSVQRPTDTQY
-	TRBJ2-7	TRBV6-2/TRBV6-3	ASTPGLGIEQY
-	TRBJ1-5	TRBV4-2	ASSQERGAQH